A single sample is the source of the 13 T cell receptor beta chains below, sequenced in a study of T-cell memory formation after mild COVID-19. MiXCR, applied by TCRdb to the 5' RACE reads, yields one record per CDR3 protein. The repertoire has 350,000 to 500,000 distinct CDR3 sequences, 15% to 20% of them found once; the top ten carry 20% to 25%. Sequenced material: PBMCs or a T cell subset sorted from them (not recorded which). The receptors were sampled from a man younger than 35 who had mild COVID-19 (a few samples of this study predate the infection). Cell type and time point are not known.

This rearrangement joins TRBV10-3 to TRBJ1-1; D ambiguous. The CDR3 covers 13 residues. Germline V lookup: CDR1 ENHRY, CDR2 SYGVKD. The V gene lost 11 bases and the J gene lost 0 bases, with 13 bases spanning the gap. This chain's CDR3 is CASSGEVNTEAFF. Here the CDR3 DNA reads TGTGCCTCCTCCGGGGAAGTGAACACTGAAGCTTTCTTT.

A remark on this clonotype: One end of the junction is discordant with germline, which a read error may explain. The chain links TRBV12-3 or TRBV12-4 to TRBJ1-5; no firm D call. The CDR3 has 15 amino acids. The DNA of the CDR3 is TGTGCCAGCAGTTTCGGCGCCCTTAGCAATCAGCCCAAGCATTTT. Amino acids: CASSFGALSNQPKHF.

This clonotype was seen repeatedly, ten times or more. V gene TRBV7-2 combines with J gene TRBJ2-2; no clear D gene. Per germline, CDR1 SGHTA and CDR2 FQGNSA. The CDR3 has 13 residues. The V and J ends lost 1 base and 6 bases respectively, with 6 bases between them. The CDR3 spells CASSLDGAGELFF. The CDR3 DNA reads TGTGCCAGCAGCTTAGATGGGGCCGGGGAGCTGTTTTTT.

In this sample, this clonotype turned up a few times. V and J are TRBV10-3 and TRBJ1-1; 7 bases map to TRBD1. Per the germline V gene, CDR1 is ENHRY and CDR2 is SYGVKD. Trimming cost V 6 bases and J 5 bases; bases outside gene matches: 6. The CDR3 has 13 amino acids. The CDR3 coding sequence is TGTGCCATCAGCAAGGGGGCGGAAACTGAAGCTTTCTTT. It yields the protein CAISKGAETEAFF.

The rearrangement uses TRBV14 and TRBJ2-5; TRBD2 aligns across 9 bases. This CDR3 contains 16 residues. Trimming at V came to 4 bases and at J to 0 bases, leaving 6 bases not matched to a gene. Germline assignment: CDR1 SGHDN and CDR2 FVKESK. For the CDR3, the DNA is TGTGCCAGCAGCCCCTTAGCGGGGGAGCACCAAGAGACCCAGTACTTC. Its translation is CASSPLAGEHQETQYF.

This clonotype was recorded a few times. V gene TRBV7-9 combines with J gene TRBJ2-5, with D perhaps matching TRBD2 (6 bases). Germline assignment: CDR1 SEHNR and CDR2 FQNEAQ (reference sequence). The CDR3 loop spans 13 amino acids. The V end was cut by 10 bases, the J end by 4 bases, with 16 bases between. CDR3 protein: CATQGRIGETQYF. Written as DNA, the CDR3 is TGTGCCACCCAAGGGAGGATCGGAGAGACCCAGTACTTC.

This clonotype came up a few times. This chain uses TRBV9 with TRBJ2-4, with D perhaps matching TRBD2 (6 bases). CDR3 length: 15 amino acids. Looked up from germline, CDR1 is SGDLS and CDR2 is YYNGEE. The ends were cut back, 0 bases at V and 10 bases at J, with 17 bases in the middle. This chain's CDR3 is CASSVDFAGLGIQYF. CDR3 nucleotides: TGTGCCAGCAGCGTAGACTTTGCGGGACTTGGGATTCAGTACTTC. The full variable domain, rest sourced from reference TRBV9 and TRBJ2-4, is DSGVTQTPKHLITATGQRVTLRCSPRSGDLSVYWYQQSLDQGLQFLIQYYNGEERAKGNILERFSAQQFPDLHSELNLSSLELGDSALYFCASSVDFAGLGIQYFGAGTRLSVL.

Only a few counts were recorded for this clonotype. The CDR3 region is CASSQGAGRQGNEQFF. The CDR3 nucleotides read TGTGCCAGCAGCCAAGGGGCAGGGCGGCAGGGAAATGAGCAGTTCTTC. The chain uses TRBV14 and TRBJ2-1; perhaps TRBD1 as D (5 bases). This CDR3 has 16 amino acids. Germline-derived CDR1 and CDR2 are SGHDN and FVKESK. Trimming took off 1 base at V and 7 bases at J, with 17 bases between the two ends.

This clonotype was found a few times. This chain uses TRBV9 with TRBJ2-1, with D perhaps matching TRBD2 (6 bases). The CDR3 runs 11 residues. In germline, CDR1 is SGDLS, CDR2 YYNGEE. V lost 7 bases to trimming and J lost 7 bases, with 9 bases between them. CDR3 protein: CASAGINEQFF. In nucleotides, the CDR3 is TGTGCCAGCGCGGGGATTAATGAGCAGTTCTTC.

This clonotype showed up many times. The chain employs TRBV12-3 or TRBV12-4 and TRBJ1-1; D is uncertain. Trimming cost V 1 base and J 10 bases, with 4 bases left between them. This CDR3 comprises 10 residues. The CDR3 DNA reads as TGTGCCAGCAGTTTAGGTGTAGCTTTCTTT. It codes for CASSLGVAFF.

A few counts support this clonotype. The chain is built from TRBV4-2 and TRBJ2-1; D is undetermined. The CDR3 covers 14 residues. The V end lost 4 bases, the J end lost 8 bases, and 15 bases lay between the germline ends. Germline values: CDR1 LGHNA, CDR2 YNFKEQ. The CDR3 DNA is TGTGCCAGCAGCCCCGGCCACGGCGGAGATGAGCAGTTCTTC. This gives the protein CASSPGHGGDEQFF.

The chain is built from TRBV27 and TRBJ2-7, with D perhaps matching TRBD1 (5 bases). CDR1 and CDR2 (germline): MNHEY, SMNVEV (reference sequence). The V gene lost 6 bases and the J gene lost 3 bases, with 15 bases spanning the gap. The CDR3 consists of 14 residues. CDR3 amino acids: CASRSDSLSYEQYF. The CDR3 DNA reads as TGTGCCAGCAGATCCGACAGCTTAAGCTACGAGCAGTACTTC.

V usage is TRBV5-1 and J usage is TRBJ1-2; D may be TRBD1 (6 bases). The length of the CDR3 is 14 residues. The germline V and J ends were trimmed by 6 bases and 9 bases, with 21 bases remaining between them. In germline, CDR1 is SGHRS, CDR2 YFSETQ. CDR3 region: CASTGDGLGYSYTF. The CDR3 bases are TGCGCCAGCACAGGGGACGGACTAGGATATAGCTACACCTTC.